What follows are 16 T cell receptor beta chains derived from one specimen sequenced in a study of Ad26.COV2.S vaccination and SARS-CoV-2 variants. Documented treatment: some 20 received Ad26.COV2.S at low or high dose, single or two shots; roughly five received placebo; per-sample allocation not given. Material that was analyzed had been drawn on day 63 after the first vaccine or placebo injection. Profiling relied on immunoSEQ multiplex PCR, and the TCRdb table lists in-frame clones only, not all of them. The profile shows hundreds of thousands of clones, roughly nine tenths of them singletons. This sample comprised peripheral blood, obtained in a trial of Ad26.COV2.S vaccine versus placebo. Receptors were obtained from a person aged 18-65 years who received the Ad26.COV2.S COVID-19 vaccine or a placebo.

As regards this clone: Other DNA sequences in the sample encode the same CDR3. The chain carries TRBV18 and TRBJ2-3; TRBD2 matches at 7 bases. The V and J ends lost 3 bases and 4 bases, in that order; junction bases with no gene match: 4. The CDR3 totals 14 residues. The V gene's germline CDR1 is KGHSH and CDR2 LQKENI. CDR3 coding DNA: TGTGCCAGCTCACCGGCGGGAGTCCCAGATACGCAGTATTTT. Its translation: CASSPAGVPDTQYF.

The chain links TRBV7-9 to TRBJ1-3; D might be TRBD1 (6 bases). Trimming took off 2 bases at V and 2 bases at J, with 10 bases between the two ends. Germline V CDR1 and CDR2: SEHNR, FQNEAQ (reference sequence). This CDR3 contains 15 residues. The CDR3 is CASSLMEGAGNTIYF. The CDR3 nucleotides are TGTGCCAGCAGCTTAATGGAGGGGGCTGGAAACACCATATATTTT.

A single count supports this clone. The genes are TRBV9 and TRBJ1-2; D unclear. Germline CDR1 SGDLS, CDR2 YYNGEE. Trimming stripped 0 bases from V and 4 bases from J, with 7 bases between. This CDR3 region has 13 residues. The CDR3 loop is CASSVEVGYGYTF. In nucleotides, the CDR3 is TGTGCCAGCAGCGTAGAAGTCGGCTATGGCTACACCTTC.

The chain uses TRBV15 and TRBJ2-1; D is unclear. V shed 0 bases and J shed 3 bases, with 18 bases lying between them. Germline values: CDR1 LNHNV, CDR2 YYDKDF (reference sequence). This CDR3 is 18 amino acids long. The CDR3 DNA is TGTGCCACCAGCAGAGAAGGCCAGGCGGTAAATTTCTACAATGAGCAGTTCTTC. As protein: CATSREGQAVNFYNEQFF. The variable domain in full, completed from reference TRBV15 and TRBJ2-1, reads DAMVIQNPRYQVTQFGKPVTLSCSQTLNHNVMYWYQQKSSQAPKLLFHYYDKDFNNEADTPDNFQSRRPNTSFCFLDIRSPGLGDTAMYLCATSREGQAVNFYNEQFFGPGTRLTVL.

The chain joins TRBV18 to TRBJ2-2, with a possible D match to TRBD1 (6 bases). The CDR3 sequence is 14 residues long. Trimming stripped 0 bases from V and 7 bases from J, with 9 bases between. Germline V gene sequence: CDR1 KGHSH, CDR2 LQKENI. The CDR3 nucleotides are TGTGCCAGCTCACCACCGGAGGACAGCGGGGAGCTGTTTTTT. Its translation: CASSPPEDSGELFF.

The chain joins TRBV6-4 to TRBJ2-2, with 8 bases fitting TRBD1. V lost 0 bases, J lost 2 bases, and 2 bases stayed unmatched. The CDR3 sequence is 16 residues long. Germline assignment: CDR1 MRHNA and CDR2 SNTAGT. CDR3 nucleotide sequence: TGTGCCAGCAGTGACTCCGGACAGGGCAACACCGGGGAGCTGTTTTTT. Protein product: CASSDSGQGNTGELFF.

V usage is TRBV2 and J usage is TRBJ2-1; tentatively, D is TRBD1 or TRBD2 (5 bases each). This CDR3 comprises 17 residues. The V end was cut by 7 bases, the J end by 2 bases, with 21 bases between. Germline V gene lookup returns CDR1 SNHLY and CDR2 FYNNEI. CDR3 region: CASIGTPGTPAYNEQFF. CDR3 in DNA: TGTGCCAGCATTGGAACCCCCGGGACGCCTGCCTACAATGAGCAGTTCTTC.

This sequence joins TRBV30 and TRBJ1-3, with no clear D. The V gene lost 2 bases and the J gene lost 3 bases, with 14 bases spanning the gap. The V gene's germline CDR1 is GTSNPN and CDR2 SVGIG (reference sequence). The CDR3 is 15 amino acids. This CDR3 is CAWSLYGDFGNTIYF. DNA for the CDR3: TGTGCCTGGAGTTTGTACGGGGATTTTGGAAACACCATATATTTT.

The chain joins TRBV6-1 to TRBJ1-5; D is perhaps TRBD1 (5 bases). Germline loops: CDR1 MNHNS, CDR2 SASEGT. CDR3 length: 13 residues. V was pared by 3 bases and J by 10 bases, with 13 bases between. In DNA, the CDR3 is TGTGCCAGCAGTGAGTTGAGGGGTCGTCCCCAGCATTTT. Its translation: CASSELRGRPQHF.

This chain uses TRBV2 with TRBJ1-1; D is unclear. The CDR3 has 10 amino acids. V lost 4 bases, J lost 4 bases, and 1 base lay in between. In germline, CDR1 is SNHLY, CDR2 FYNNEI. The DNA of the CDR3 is TGTGCCAGCAGTGGCACTGAAGCTTTCTTT. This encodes CASSGTEAFF.

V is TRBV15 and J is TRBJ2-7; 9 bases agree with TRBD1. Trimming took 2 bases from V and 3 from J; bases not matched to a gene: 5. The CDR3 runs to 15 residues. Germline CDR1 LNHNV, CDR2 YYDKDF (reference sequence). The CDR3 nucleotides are TGTGCCACCAGCAGAATGCCGGGACAGGGCTACGAGCAGTACTTC. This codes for CATSRMPGQGYEQYF.

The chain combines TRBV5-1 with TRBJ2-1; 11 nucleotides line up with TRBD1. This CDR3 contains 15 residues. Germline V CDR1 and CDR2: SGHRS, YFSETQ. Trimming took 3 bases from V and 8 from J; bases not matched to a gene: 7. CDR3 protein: CASSYGTGGVDEQFF. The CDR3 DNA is TGCGCCAGCAGCTACGGGACAGGGGGTGTCGATGAGCAGTTCTTC.

For the CDR3, the DNA is TGTGCCAGCAGCTTGGTGGGAGACAGCAAAGGGGATCAGCCCCAGCATTTT. The encoded protein is CASSLVGDSKGDQPQHF. The rearrangement links TRBV5-6 to TRBJ1-5; D is perhaps TRBD1 (5 bases). Trimming pared 0 bases from V and 5 bases from J, leaving 18 bases between. Per the germline V gene, CDR1 is SGHDT and CDR2 is YYEEEE. The CDR3 has 17 amino acids. Full variable domain (remainder filled in from reference TRBV5-6 and TRBJ1-5): DAGVTQSPTHLIKTRGQQVTLRCSPKSGHDTVSWYQQALGQGPQFIFQYYEEEERQRGNFPDRFSGHQFPNYSSELNVNALLLGDSALYLCASSLVGDSKGDQPQHFGDGTRLSIL.

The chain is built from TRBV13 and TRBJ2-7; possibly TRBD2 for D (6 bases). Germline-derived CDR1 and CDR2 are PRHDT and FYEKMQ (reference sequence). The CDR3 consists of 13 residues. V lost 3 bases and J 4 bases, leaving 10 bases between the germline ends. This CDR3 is CASSFMAGYEQYF. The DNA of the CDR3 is TGTGCCAGCAGCTTCATGGCGGGGTACGAGCAGTACTTC.

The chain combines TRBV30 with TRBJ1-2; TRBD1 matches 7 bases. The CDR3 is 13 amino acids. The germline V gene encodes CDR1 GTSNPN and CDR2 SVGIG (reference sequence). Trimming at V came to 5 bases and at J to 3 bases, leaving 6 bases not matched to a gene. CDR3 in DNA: TGTGCCTGGGGGTCAGGGGGAGACTATGGCTACACCTTC. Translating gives CAWGSGGDYGYTF.

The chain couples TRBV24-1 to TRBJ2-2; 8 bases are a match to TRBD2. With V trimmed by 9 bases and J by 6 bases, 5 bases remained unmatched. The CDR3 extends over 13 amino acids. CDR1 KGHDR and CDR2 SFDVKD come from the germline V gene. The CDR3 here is CATAGGTSGELFF. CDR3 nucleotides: TGTGCCACCGCGGGAGGAACGTCCGGGGAGCTGTTTTTT.